This T cell receptor beta chain originates from a study of cytomegalovirus exposure and HLA in healthy donors (dated by TCRdb to 2016 to 2017). For the wider study: A later analysis indicated that the 120 or so validation repertoires were generated on the platform also employed for the approximately 670 repertoires of the first cohort. The aim of the study was to test whether cataloging public T cell receptors could identify signatures of past pathogen exposure. Along with the approximately 620-subject first cohort, a separate validation cohort of around 120 different subjects was used. High-throughput TCR immunosequencing, statistical association of individual TCRs with disease status, and machine learning were combined to predict cytomegalovirus infection status.

As regards this clone: Its antigen is still unknown. No qualities accompany the bases; no much larger clone lies one base away.

Donors formed part of the validation cohort, which comprised about 130 subjects and was distinct from the first cohort of several hundred subjects. The CDR3 has 15 amino acids, counting the end cysteine and phenylalanine. The entry retains the CDR3 DNA only, 45 bases that are in frame from base 1. The germline V and J ends show losses of 4 bases and 7 bases respectively, and no gene match explains 10 bases of the junction. The germline V gene provides CDR1 MDHEN and CDR2 SYDVKM. Receptor libraries were prepared by the immunoSEQ multiplex PCR assay. Under the source paper's analysis protocol: A statistical classification framework was built to diagnose cytomegalovirus status from the catalog of TCR beta chain sequences. TCRdb retrieved this table from immuneACCESS and kept in-frame rearrangements only. Not all clones are present; in checked studies, unresolved V genes account for under half, and no reason is known for the remainder. That table supplies the V and J calls and clone size; D and trimming were determined from the DNA. The sample has about 50,000 clones on record, approximately 94% of them singletons. The ten top clones hold more than 0.95% of the sample.

The full study reports these points: A few of the identified cytomegalovirus-associated TCR beta chains were confirmed in vitro to be specific for cytomegalovirus antigens. The authors suggested that the approach could potentially be generalized to other disease states and immunological phenotypes. The classifier was reported to diagnose cytomegalovirus status with high specificity and sensitivity in both the original cohort and the validation cohort. The validation cohort had no HLA typing available for a later analysis, so co-occurrence within that cohort was assessed over all 130 or so repertoires. A total of 164 TCR beta chains were listed by the study as associated with cytomegalovirus. Of the cluster scores, 90% to 95% were above 0 in a later analysis, which found that TCRs clustered in the first cohort also tended to co-occur in the 120 validation repertoires. Most TCR sequences were observed very rarely across donors, whereas some public TCRs were present in many individuals.

This sequence was found in a young man in good health and CMV-seronegative. The receptor chain draws on TRBV28 and TRBJ2-7, and TRBD1 aligns with 10 junction nucleotides. Sequencing was carried out using PBMCs. CDR3 sequence: CASSSATGGGREQYF. The bases read TGTGCCAGCAGTTCCGCGACAGGGGGCGGTCGGGAGCAGTACTTC.